These 29 T cell receptor beta chains were sequenced from one sample in a study of metastatic and nonmetastatic thyroid tumors (dated by TCRdb to about 2020). To prepare the library, PCR was applied. The sequencer was an Illumina HiSeq 4000. Through fastp at Q25 and MiXCR, TCRdb rebuilt clones from the public reads, retaining in-frame beta chains. Counted in this sample were about 27,000 clones; about 16% of them appeared once. The top ten clones comprise 15% to 18% of the sample. Before undergoing thyroid surgery, none of the patients had been given any kind of treatment. Sequenced sample: blood. The receptors were gathered from a male donor with papillary thyroid cancer or a benign thyroid nodule (not recorded which). Some clones in this sample may be carry-over from other donors' samples.

This clone was found many times. This chain links TRBV16 with TRBJ1-2; D might be TRBD1 (6 bases). Germline values: CDR1 KGHSY, CDR2 FQNENV. This CDR3 comprises 14 residues. V lost 5 bases and J lost 2, with 12 bases in between. CDR3 in amino acids: CASSMGQGNYGYTF. CDR3 nucleotides: TGTGCCAGCAGCATGGGGCAGGGGAACTATGGCTACACCTTC.

The chain carries TRBV9 and TRBJ1-1; possible D gene TRBD1, 5 bases. The CDR3 runs to 15 residues. V lost 2 bases and J lost 5, with 16 bases in between. The germline V gene has CDR1 SGDLS and CDR2 YYNGEE. The CDR3 DNA is TGTGCCAGCAGCGTGAGTTATAGGGGATCAACTGAAGCTTTCTTT. Translation: CASSVSYRGSTEAFF.

This clone was counted at least ten times. The rearrangement links TRBV20-1 to TRBJ1-1, with 11 nucleotides matching TRBD1. The CDR3 sequence is 15 residues long. After removal of 5 bases from V and 3 bases from J, the junction contained 8 bases not matched to a gene. The germline V gene has CDR1 DFQATT and CDR2 SNEGSKA (reference sequence). For the CDR3, the DNA is TGCAGTGCTGGGACAGGGGGTAGCGGGGACACTGAAGCTTTCTTT. Its protein is CSAGTGGSGDTEAFF.

On this clone itself: This may come from a read error, since a much larger clone is one base off. This same CDR3 is encoded by further DNA sequences in the sample. The chain uses TRBV5-4 and TRBJ1-1; no clear D. CDR1 and CDR2 from the germline V gene are SGHNT and YYREEE (reference sequence). This CDR3 contains 13 residues. CDR3 coding DNA: TGTGCCACCGGGCTGGGAATGAACACCGAAGCTTTCTTT. Its protein is CATGLGMNTEAFF. Looking up the rest from reference TRBV5-4 and TRBJ1-1 gives the full variable domain: ETGVTQSPTHLIKTRGQQVTLRCSSQSGHNTVSWYQQALGQGPQFIFQYYREEENGRGNFPPRFSGLQFPNYSSELNVNALELDDSALYLCATGLGMNTEAFFGQGTRLTVV.

Sample share makes this clone medium-sized. V usage is TRBV19 and J usage is TRBJ1-6, with TRBD1 as a possible D gene (6 bases). V dropped 2 bases and J dropped 9 bases, with 14 bases sitting between them. This CDR3 has 15 residues. Per the germline V gene, CDR1 is LNHDA and CDR2 is SQIVND (reference sequence). CDR3 in DNA: TGTGCCAGTAGTATAAATTCCGGGGGCTCTTCACCCCTCCACTTT. Translated, it gives CASSINSGGSSPLHF. Looking up the rest from reference TRBV19 and TRBJ1-6 gives the full variable domain: DGGITQSPKYLFRKEGQNVTLSCEQNLNHDAMYWYRQDPGQGLRLIYYSQIVNDFQKGDIAEGYSVSREKKESFPLTVTSAQKNPTAFYLCASSINSGGSSPLHFGNGTRLTVT.

Ten or more counts support this clone. At one boundary the junction diverges from the germline segment, which might be a read error. The chain couples TRBV13 to TRBJ1-5; D not resolved. The CDR3 contains 14 residues. CDR1 is PRHDT and CDR2 is FYEKMQ in the germline V gene (reference sequence). The CDR3, as DNA: TGTGCCAGCAGCCTAGGACCTCCCAATCAGCCCCAGCATTTT. It yields the protein CASSLGPPNQPQHF.

In its sample, this clone was seen many times. The chain has TRBV6-1 and TRBJ1-1, with a tentative D call TRBD1 (6 bases). Per the germline V gene, CDR1 is MNHNS and CDR2 is SASEGT. The CDR3 totals 13 residues. V was pared by 5 bases and J by 6 bases, with 13 bases between. CDR3 region: CASSTEGGSEAFF. CDR3 DNA sequence: TGTGCCAGCAGTACTGAGGGGGGGTCTGAAGCTTTCTTT.

Many counts were recorded for this clone. The rearrangement joins TRBV15 to TRBJ2-1; D might be TRBD2 (5 bases). The CDR3 covers 15 residues. Germline V lookup: CDR1 LNHNV, CDR2 YYDKDF (reference sequence). Trimming removed 5 bases at V and 4 bases at J, with 15 bases between. The CDR3 here is CATSGREYGYNEQFF. DNA for the CDR3: TGTGCCACCAGCGGCCGGGAATATGGGTACAATGAGCAGTTCTTC.

In its sample, this clone was seen many times. The rearrangement uses TRBV11-1 and TRBJ2-3; 9 bases match TRBD2. Germline V CDR1 and CDR2: SGHAT, FQDESV (reference sequence). The junction had 12 bases not matched to a gene; V was cut back by 4 bases and J by 10 bases. This CDR3 region has 15 residues. The CDR3 coding sequence is TGTGCCAGCAGCTCGACTAGCGGTGGAACGGGGGCGCAGTATTTT. This gives the protein CASSSTSGGTGAQYF.

This clone was found many times. The chain couples TRBV10-1 to TRBJ2-3; D is possibly TRBD1 or TRBD2 (5 bases each). The V and J ends lost 5 bases and 2 bases respectively, with 8 bases between them. The CDR3 consists of 13 residues. Germline values: CDR1 WNHNN, CDR2 SYGVQD (reference sequence). The CDR3 sequence is CASSRDATDTQYF. The CDR3 DNA sequence: TGCGCCAGCAGTCGGGACGCCACAGATACGCAGTATTTT.

This clone has a count of ten or more. The rearrangement links TRBV7-6 to TRBJ2-3; 8 bases line up with TRBD2. The V gene's germline CDR1 is SGHVS and CDR2 FNYEAQ. With V trimmed by 4 bases and J by 6 bases, 21 bases remained unmatched. The CDR3 totals 19 residues. The CDR3 sequence: CASSSHPQAPGGAADTQYF. The DNA of the CDR3 is TGTGCCAGCAGCTCACACCCCCAAGCCCCCGGGGGGGCAGCGGATACGCAGTATTTT.

This clone was detected many times. At one end the junction does not follow the germline gene, possibly because of a read error. Other DNA sequences in this specimen translate into the identical CDR3. The gene calls are TRBV14 and TRBJ1-1; D not resolved. Germline V gene data show CDR1 as SGHDN and CDR2 as FVKESK. CDR3 size: 13 residues. This chain's CDR3 is CASSHWTNTEAFF. CDR3 nucleotide sequence: TGCGCCAGCAGCCATTGGACGAACACTGAAGCTTTCTTT.

This clone was recorded many times. The chain carries TRBV27 and TRBJ1-1; no reliable D call. Germline CDR1 is MNHEY and CDR2 is SMNVEV (reference sequence). CDR3 length: 13 residues. V dropped 2 bases and J dropped 2 bases, with 6 bases sitting between them. CDR3 loop: CASSLAANTEAFF. CDR3 nucleotides: TGTGCCAGCAGTTTAGCTGCCAACACTGAAGCTTTCTTT.

This clone was counted many times. V usage is TRBV5-1 and J usage is TRBJ2-5; D is possibly TRBD1 (6 bases). Trimming cost V 1 base and J 5 bases, with 15 bases left between them. The germline V gene encodes CDR1 SGHRS and CDR2 YFSETQ. CDR3 length: 15 amino acids. The CDR3 loop is CASSLTGNQLETQYF. In DNA form, the CDR3 reads TGCGCCAGCAGCTTGACAGGGAACCAGTTGGAGACCCAGTACTTC. The full variable domain, completed using reference TRBV5-1 and TRBJ2-5, is KAGVTQTPRYLIKTRGQQVTLSCSPISGHRSVSWYQQTPGQGLQFLFEYFSETQRNKGNFPGRFSGRQFSNSRSEMNVSTLELGDSALYLCASSLTGNQLETQYFGPGTRLLVL.

This clone came up many times. The chain recombines TRBV19 with TRBJ2-5; perhaps TRBD1 as D (6 bases). V lost 5 bases, J lost 3 bases, and 10 bases lay in between. Germline V gene data show CDR1 as LNHDA and CDR2 as SQIVND (reference sequence). The CDR3 is made up of 13 amino acids. DNA of the CDR3: TGTGCCAGTAGTTTGAACAGGGAAGAGACCCAGTACTTC. Protein sequence: CASSLNREETQYF.

This chain joins TRBV6-6 and TRBJ1-5; D is unclear. Germline loops: CDR1 MNHNY, CDR2 SVGAGI (reference sequence). Between the trimmed V and J ends, which lost 2 bases and 5 bases, there was a span of 16 bases. The CDR3 covers 16 residues. This CDR3 is CASSYAGPPFYQPQHF. The CDR3 nucleotides are TGTGCCAGCAGTTACGCTGGGCCACCTTTTTATCAGCCCCAGCATTTT.

There are many counts of this clone. The chain has TRBV2 and TRBJ2-5; the match to TRBD2 covers 10 bases. CDR1 is SNHLY and CDR2 is FYNNEI in the germline V gene. The V and J ends lost 9 bases and 13 bases, in that order; junction bases with no gene match: 14. The length of the CDR3 is 13 residues. This chain's CDR3 is CARRLAGAAGWYF. The CDR3 bases are TGTGCCAGGAGGCTAGCGGGGGCCGCGGGGTGGTACTTC.

The chain joins TRBV4-1 to TRBJ2-7; the D is unclear. Germline loops: CDR1 MGHRA, CDR2 YSYEKL. Trimming shortened V by 2 bases and J by 3 bases, and 14 bases separated the two germline ends. This CDR3 region has 15 residues. CDR3 protein: CASSQSAVIFYEQYF. The CDR3 DNA follows: TGCGCCAGCAGCCAATCGGCGGTCATCTTCTACGAGCAGTACTTC.

This clone was detected a few times. This chain links TRBV12-3 or TRBV12-4 with TRBJ2-2, with 7 bases fitting TRBD1. CDR3 size: 14 residues. V shed 6 bases and J 9 bases; nucleotides not matched to a gene: 10. CDR3 amino acids: CASRAGGRTWELFF. The CDR3 nucleotides are TGTGCCAGCAGGGCAGGGGGTCGGACTTGGGAGCTGTTTTTT.

This clone was seen repeatedly, ten times or more. V usage is TRBV6-1 and J usage is TRBJ1-5; TRBD1 might be the D (6 bases). The germline gives CDR1 MNHNS, CDR2 SASEGT. The CDR3 spans 16 residues. The V end lost 2 bases, the J end lost 2 bases, and 13 bases lay between the germline ends. The CDR3 bases are TGTGCCAGCAGTGAAAGACCACAGGGCCGCAATCAGCCCCAGCATTTT. This gives the protein CASSERPQGRNQPQHF.

As to this clone: A much more abundant neighbour one base away suggests this may be a read error. The rearrangement links TRBV3-1 to TRBJ2-5, with unresolved D. The CDR3 totals 13 residues. Germline CDR1 LGHDT, CDR2 YNNKEL (reference sequence). The chain's CDR3 is CASIQGIWETQYF. CDR3 sequence (DNA): TGTGCCAGCATCCAAGGTATCTGGGAGACCCAGTACTTC.

This clone is judged medium-sized (0.01 to 0.1%). The chain has TRBV28 and TRBJ1-5, with 9 nucleotides matching TRBD1. After removal of 4 bases from V and 4 bases from J, the junction contained 17 bases not matched to a gene. Germline V gene lookup returns CDR1 MDHEN and CDR2 SYDVKM. The CDR3 sequence is 19 residues long. DNA for the CDR3: TGTGCCAGCAGTTCTCAGATACAGGGGGCGTCGGTAATTAATCAGCCCCAGCATTTT. Residues: CASSSQIQGASVINQPQHF.

CDR3 amino acids: CASSQDGQVHNEQFF. The CDR3 nucleotides read TGTGCCAGCAGCCAAGATGGACAGGTCCACAATGAGCAGTTCTTC. V and J are TRBV4-2 and TRBJ2-1; 7 positions match TRBD1. The CDR3 has 15 residues. CDR1 is LGHNA, CDR2 YNFKEQ, per germline. Losses at the gene ends were 0 bases for V and 5 bases for J; bases not matched to a gene: 4.

The chain links TRBV20-1 to TRBJ1-2, with a weak D call TRBD1 (6 bases). The length of the CDR3 is 15 residues. Deletions cut 1 base from V and 4 bases from J, with 16 bases between. Looked up from germline, CDR1 is DFQATT and CDR2 is SNEGSKA (reference sequence). The CDR3: CSARGRGGGIYGYTF. CDR3 nucleotides: TGCAGTGCTAGAGGCCGCGGAGGGGGTATCTATGGCTACACCTTC.

This clone was counted many times. CDR3 sequence (DNA): TGCAGTGCTACAGGGATGGGGCAACTCTATGGCTACACCTTC. This sequence encodes CSATGMGQLYGYTF. This rearrangement joins TRBV20-1 to TRBJ1-2; a possible D gene is TRBD1 (5 bases). Germline lookup yields CDR1 DFQATT and CDR2 SNEGSKA (reference sequence). V was shortened by 4 bases and J by 4 bases, with 16 bases between the two germline ends. This CDR3 has 14 residues.

In this sample, this clone turned up many times. The genes are TRBV11-3 and TRBJ1-1, with TRBD1 matching over 8 bases. The CDR3 is 14 amino acids. The V and J ends lost 4 bases and 7 bases, in that order; junction bases with no gene match: 8. Germline assignment: CDR1 SGHNT and CDR2 YENEEA. CDR3 region: CASSSPGTGDEAFF. Written as DNA, the CDR3 is TGTGCCAGCAGCTCCCCTGGGACAGGCGATGAAGCTTTCTTT.

There are many counts of this clone. The genes are TRBV7-2 and TRBJ2-5; D uncertain. The germline V gene has CDR1 SGHTA and CDR2 FQGNSA. V lost 4 bases and J 5 bases, leaving 11 bases between the germline ends. The CDR3 covers 13 residues. CDR3 amino acids: CASSSHLGETQYF. The DNA of the CDR3 is TGTGCCAGCAGCTCGCATTTGGGTGAGACCCAGTACTTC.

This clone occurred many times. V and J are TRBV5-1 and TRBJ1-5; D may be TRBD1 (5 bases). The CDR3 is 15 residues long. V lost 0 bases and J lost 3, with 10 bases in between. Germline loops: CDR1 SGHRS, CDR2 YFSETQ. The CDR3, as DNA: TGCGCCAGCAGCTTGGAGGGACGGAACAATCAGCCCCAGCATTTT. It is translated as CASSLEGRNNQPQHF.

This clone was found many times. Distinct nucleotide sequences in the sample also encode this CDR3. This chain connects TRBV19 to TRBJ2-7; D may be TRBD1 (6 bases). Germline CDR1 and CDR2: LNHDA and SQIVND (reference sequence). This CDR3 has 13 amino acids. Trimming shortened V by 4 bases and J by 4 bases, and 11 bases separated the two germline ends. The chain's CDR3 is CASSKGGFYEQYF. CDR3 bases: TGTGCCAGTAGTAAAGGGGGATTTTACGAGCAGTACTTC.